The clone carrying this T cell receptor (beta chain) showed up just a few times. Its antigen is not identified. Extracted RNA was reverse transcribed, and the resulting cDNA served as sequencing template. The method was immunoSEQ multiplex PCR; TCRdb's version includes in-frame clones alone and lacks a portion of them. In the table there are around 140,000 clones, around 87% of which are singletons. This sample stems from a study of CD8+ T cells in alopecia areata. Across the whole study: Each day, treated patients took oral tofacitinib twice, at 5 to 10 mg per dose.

The germline gives CDR1 SGDLS, CDR2 YYNGEE. The CDR3 is 16 amino acids. V was pared by 6 bases and J by 0 bases, with 9 bases of the junction left unmatched. Study conclusions and caveats: Across lesional scalp, and particularly alopecia totalis/universalis, clonality surpassed that of normal scalp.

The clonotype was recovered from a human donor with alopecia areata. This chain links TRBV9 with TRBJ2-3; 8 bases are shared with TRBD2. The specimen was CD8+ T cells sorted from blood, collected at week 0. The CDR3 loop reads CASNQLAELSTDTQYF. CDR3 in DNA: TGTGCCAGCAACCAACTAGCGGAACTAAGCACAGATACGCAGTATTTT.